These 27 T cell receptor beta chains originate from one sample sequenced in a study of blood T cells in healthy people across ages. Then a second PCR, running about 6 to 11 cycles, was carried out with a sample-barcoded 5' primer and a J-beta primer mix. MiXCR was run by TCRdb on the 5' RACE reads, yielding one entry per CDR3 protein. This table holds 750,000 to 950,000 distinct CDR3 sequences, less than 70% found once. Sequencing input: blood. These receptors all stem from a man at least 80 years old in good health.

The V gene is TRBV5-1, the J gene TRBJ2-3; 7 bases fit TRBD2. The trim removed 4 bases at V and 6 bases at J, leaving 14 bases unmatched. Germline CDR1 is SGHRS and CDR2 is YFSETQ. The CDR3 consists of 16 residues. CDR3 region: CASSPGAGSTSDTQYF. The CDR3 coding sequence is TGCGCCAGCAGCCCCGGAGCGGGATCCACGTCCGATACGCAGTATTTT. Based on the CDR3 plus reference TRBV5-1 and TRBJ2-3, the full variable domain is KAGVTQTPRYLIKTRGQQVTLSCSPISGHRSVSWYQQTPGQGLQFLFEYFSETQRNKGNFPGRFSGRQFSNSRSEMNVSTLELGDSALYLCASSPGAGSTSDTQYFGPGTRLTVL.

This clonotype has a handful of counts. V usage is TRBV27 and J usage is TRBJ1-5, with D perhaps matching TRBD1 (6 bases). V lost 5 bases to trimming and J lost 4 bases, with 15 bases between them. Germline V gene data show CDR1 as MNHEY and CDR2 as SMNVEV (reference sequence). CDR3 size: 15 residues. CDR3 sequence: CASSPWGRGNQPQHF. In DNA, the CDR3 is TGTGCCAGCAGTCCCTGGGGGAGGGGGAATCAGCCCCAGCATTTT.

This chain uses TRBV15 with TRBJ1-1, with D perhaps matching TRBD1 (5 bases). V was pared by 1 base and J by 5 bases, with 14 bases between. The CDR3 is 15 residues long. Germline CDR1 is LNHNV and CDR2 is YYDKDF (reference sequence). CDR3 sequence: CATSRVVGTGTEAFF. The CDR3 nucleotides are TGTGCCACCAGCAGAGTAGTAGGGACCGGGACTGAAGCTTTCTTT.

The genes are TRBV11-2 and TRBJ2-4, with no clear D. This CDR3 has 16 amino acids. Germline lookup yields CDR1 SGHAT and CDR2 FQNNGV. With 2 bases removed from V and 2 bases from J, the gap between germline ends came to 13 bases. The CDR3, as DNA: TGTGCCAGCAGCTTAAGACGAAGAGTTACCAAAAACATTCAGTACTTC. Protein sequence: CASSLRRRVTKNIQYF. Drawing the rest from reference TRBV11-2 and TRBJ2-4, the complete variable domain is EAGVAQSPRYKIIEKRQSVAFWCNPISGHATLYWYQQILGQGPKLLIQFQNNGVVDDSQLPKDRFSAERLKGVDSTLKIQPAKLEDSAVYLCASSLRRRVTKNIQYFGAGTRLSVL.

In its sample, this clonotype was seen a few times. The chain carries TRBV4-1 and TRBJ1-2; D is uncertain. Germline loops: CDR1 MGHRA, CDR2 YSYEKL. V was cut by 1 base and J by 4 bases, with 10 bases left in between. The CDR3 runs to 14 residues. The CDR3 DNA is TGCGCCAGCAGCCAAGGCGGAGATTCCTATGGCTACACCTTC. This gives the protein CASSQGGDSYGYTF.

This clonotype was seen a handful of times. The J gene is TRBJ2-1, the V gene TRBV4-2; D might be TRBD2 (6 bases). This CDR3 has 16 amino acids. CDR1 and CDR2 from the germline V gene are LGHNA and YNFKEQ. The V end lost 2 bases, the J end lost 7 bases, and 18 bases lay between the germline ends. The CDR3 sequence is CASSQSGLSSINEQFF. The CDR3 DNA is TGTGCCAGCAGCCAATCGGGACTTAGCAGTATAAATGAGCAGTTCTTC.

A few counts support this clonotype. The rearrangement links TRBV7-6 to TRBJ2-3; TRBD2 agrees at 9 bases. J lost 4 bases, V lost 5 bases, and 7 bases had no gene match. Germline V gene data show CDR1 as SGHVS and CDR2 as FNYEAQ. The CDR3 runs 15 residues. The CDR3 coding sequence is TGTGCCAGCAGCGGGGTGGCTAGCGGGGCAGATACGCAGTATTTT. Protein product: CASSGVASGADTQYF.

The V gene is TRBV11-1, the J gene TRBJ2-5, with D possibly matching TRBD1 (6 bases). The closer fit of TRBJ2-7 to the DNA end suggests the J call may be wrong. CDR3 length: 13 residues. CDR1 is SGHAT, CDR2 FQDESV, per germline (reference sequence). CDR3 in DNA: TGTGCCAGCAGCCGAACAGGGAGCCACGAGCAGTACTTC. Translation gives CASSRTGSHEQYF.

This clonotype was detected a few times. The rearrangement links TRBV20-1 to TRBJ2-5; 9 nucleotides align to TRBD1. With 6 bases clipped from V and 2 bases from J, the junction kept 10 bases outside the gene matches. This CDR3 comprises 15 residues. The germline V gene encodes CDR1 DFQATT and CDR2 SNEGSKA (reference sequence). The CDR3 loop reads CSATWDRAWQETQYF. The CDR3, as DNA: TGCAGTGCGACGTGGGACAGGGCTTGGCAAGAGACCCAGTACTTC.

CDR3 sequence: CASSGPRGREYF. CDR3 bases: TGTGCCAGCAGCGGCCCAAGGGGTCGGGAGTACTTC. The chain uses TRBV12-3 or TRBV12-4 and TRBJ2-7; a weak D match, TRBD1 (5 bases). The V gene lost 6 bases and the J gene lost 11 bases, with 17 bases spanning the gap. CDR3 size: 12 residues.

This chain connects TRBV25-1 to TRBJ2-7; a weak D match, TRBD2 (7 bases). The ends were cut back, 7 bases at V and 2 bases at J, with 15 bases in the middle. CDR1 is MGHDK and CDR2 is SYGVNS in the germline V gene. The CDR3 consists of 14 residues. The CDR3 sequence is CASMGPGGPYEQYF. The CDR3 DNA is TGTGCCAGCATGGGCCCCGGGGGGCCCTACGAGCAGTACTTC.

This clonotype has just a few counts. This chain uses TRBV27 with TRBJ2-1; D unclear. V lost 3 bases to trimming and J lost 5 bases, with 14 bases between them. The CDR3 length is 15 residues. The germline gives CDR1 MNHEY, CDR2 SMNVEV (reference sequence). The chain's CDR3 is CASSLTFWADNEQFF. The DNA of the CDR3 is TGTGCCAGCAGTTTGACTTTCTGGGCAGACAATGAGCAGTTCTTC.

J is TRBJ2-1 and V is TRBV6-2 or TRBV6-3, with 10 bases that match TRBD2. The germline V gene has CDR1 MNHEY and CDR2 SVGEGT. CDR3 length equals 15 residues. With V trimmed by 2 bases and J by 4 bases, 2 bases remained unmatched. CDR3 in DNA: TGTGCCAGCAGTTACACTAGCGGGGCTTACAATGAGCAGTTCTTC. Its translation: CASSYTSGAYNEQFF.

This chain's CDR3 is CASSEQASGYYNEQFF. DNA for the CDR3: TGTGCCAGCAGTGAACAGGCTAGCGGGTACTACAATGAGCAGTTCTTC. This chain links TRBV2 with TRBJ2-1, with TRBD2 identical over 8 bases. J gave up 3 bases and V 2 bases, and 6 bases lay outside the gene matches. The CDR3 is 16 residues long. Germline CDR1 and CDR2: SNHLY and FYNNEI. Full variable domain (remainder filled in from reference TRBV2 and TRBJ2-1): EPEVTQTPSHQVTQMGQEVILRCVPISNHLYFYWYRQILGQKVEFLVSFYNNEISEKSEIFDDQFSVERPDGSNFTLKIRSTKLEDSAMYFCASSEQASGYYNEQFFGPGTRLTVL.

This chain uses TRBV7-2 with TRBJ2-3; the D is unclear. Germline CDR1 SGHTA, CDR2 FQGNSA. Deletions cut 5 bases from V and 2 bases from J, with 14 bases between. The CDR3 is 15 residues long. CDR3 in DNA: TGTGCCAGCAGCCCCCCGAGCGCGTTCACAGATACGCAGTATTTT. The encoded protein is CASSPPSAFTDTQYF.

The rearrangement joins TRBV10-3 to TRBJ1-2; 9 nucleotides align to TRBD1. V dropped 10 bases and J dropped 8; count of bases not matched to a gene: 8. Germline loops: CDR1 ENHRY, CDR2 SYGVKD. This CDR3 has 12 amino acids. This CDR3 reads CATATGGGGYTF. In nucleotides, the CDR3 is TGTGCCACCGCGACAGGGGGAGGAGGCTACACCTTC.

The chain has TRBV20-1 and TRBJ2-7, with no clear D. The J call may be faulty, since TRBJ2-5 better matches the DNA end. Germline lookup yields CDR1 DFQATT and CDR2 SNEGSKA (reference sequence). This CDR3 region has 12 residues. CDR3 protein: CSASDSEETQYF. Written as DNA, the CDR3 is TGCAGTGCTAGTGACTCAGAAGAGACCCAGTACTTC.

This clonotype was counted at least ten times. The chain links TRBV27 to TRBJ2-3, with a possible D match to TRBD2 (7 bases). Germline V gene data show CDR1 as MNHEY and CDR2 as SMNVEV (reference sequence). The length of the CDR3 is 17 residues. The V end lost 6 bases, the J end lost 1 base, and 20 bases lay between the germline ends. The CDR3: CASSPRGGDLGTDTQYF. The CDR3 DNA is TGTGCCAGCAGCCCGAGGGGGGGGGATCTCGGCACAGATACGCAGTATTTT.

The rearrangement uses TRBV12-3 or TRBV12-4 and TRBJ2-1; 15 nucleotides align to TRBD2. J gave up 5 bases and V 6 bases, and 14 bases lay outside the gene matches. This CDR3 comprises 19 residues. CDR3 in amino acids: CASSGTSGGKMDGDNEQFF. The CDR3 region has the DNA TGTGCCAGCAGCGGGACTAGCGGGGGGAAAATGGACGGGGACAATGAGCAGTTCTTC.

In its sample, this clonotype was seen a few times. This chain uses TRBV7-2 with TRBJ2-5; D is ambiguous. Trimming left V 5 bases short and J 0 bases short, with 13 bases between. This CDR3 is 15 amino acids long. Germline assignment: CDR1 SGHTA and CDR2 FQGNSA. The CDR3 DNA reads TGTGCCAGCAGCCCCCACCACAAGAACCAAGAGACCCAGTACTTC. Residues: CASSPHHKNQETQYF.

This clonotype appeared a single time. The CDR3 bases are TGTGCCAGCAGTTTTTGGGGAGGTGACACAGATACGCAGTATTTT. Its protein is CASSFWGGDTDTQYF. This chain links TRBV12-3 or TRBV12-4 with TRBJ2-3, with D tentatively TRBD2 (6 bases). This CDR3 is 15 amino acids long. V was cut by 3 bases and J by 2 bases, with 12 bases left in between.

The chain is built from TRBV10-2 and TRBJ2-7; 7 nucleotides agree with TRBD2. This CDR3 region has 14 residues. The ends lost 2 bases at V and 10 bases at J; junction bases unmatched: 11. Per the germline V gene, CDR1 is WSHSY and CDR2 is SAAADI. CDR3 coding DNA: TGCGCCAGCAGTGAGACGCGGGGCAGCGGGGACCAGTACTTC. It translates to CASSETRGSGDQYF.

J is TRBJ2-4 and V is TRBV7-9; 7 positions match TRBD2. The germline V gene has CDR1 SEHNR and CDR2 FQNEAQ (reference sequence). After removal of 4 bases from V and 13 bases from J, the junction contained 7 bases not matched to a gene. The CDR3 has 12 amino acids. The CDR3: CASSSRLAQQYF. The CDR3 DNA follows: TGTGCCAGCAGCTCGAGACTAGCCCAGCAGTACTTC.

The count of this clonotype is one. CDR3 in DNA: TGCAGTGCTTTTAGCGGGACGGGCACAGATACGCAGTATTTT. Its translation: CSAFSGTGTDTQYF. The genes are TRBV20-1 and TRBJ2-3; 8 positions match TRBD2. CDR1 and CDR2 (germline): DFQATT, SNEGSKA (reference sequence). The CDR3 spans 14 residues. V lost 5 bases, J lost 1 base, and 5 bases stayed unmatched.

The chain recombines TRBV11-2 with TRBJ2-3; TRBD1 matches 9 bases. Losses at the gene ends were 1 base for V and 14 bases for J; bases not matched to a gene: 25. Germline CDR1 reads SGHAT; CDR2 reads FQNNGV. CDR3 size: 19 residues. The CDR3 DNA reads as TGTGCCAGCAGCTTAGCGGGACAGGGAGAGGCCCGGGTCGGCAGATACGCGTATTTT. This sequence encodes CASSLAGQGEARVGRYAYF.

In this sample, this clonotype turned up a few times. The chain carries TRBV28 and TRBJ1-2; 7 bases are a match to TRBD1. J was trimmed by 7 bases and V by 7 bases; bases with no gene match: 9. The CDR3 totals 13 residues. The V gene's germline CDR1 is MDHEN and CDR2 SYDVKM. The CDR3 DNA follows: TGTGCCAGCAACCCGGGCGGGACAGTTGGCTACACCTTC. Its translation: CASNPGGTVGYTF.

The chain employs TRBV20-1 and TRBJ2-7, with D maybe TRBD1 (6 bases). The CDR3 extends over 13 amino acids. CDR1 DFQATT and CDR2 SNEGSKA come from the germline V gene (reference sequence). The ends were cut back, 5 bases at V and 0 bases at J, with 11 bases in the middle. The CDR3 bases are TGCAGTGCTCAGGGGCGAAGCTCCTACGAGCAGTACTTC. Amino acid sequence: CSAQGRSSYEQYF.